Listed below are T cell receptor beta chains from one sample, sequenced in a study of blood T cell repertoires in COVID-19. Clones were read by immunoSEQ multiplex PCR, and TCRdb kept only the in-frame ones, dropping some. The sample includes approximately 220,000 clones, 84% of them seen just once. The specimen sequenced was PBMCs or T cells enriched from blood (not recorded which). The source is a woman between 40 and 55 years old who had recovered from COVID-19. CDR3s include the opening cysteine and the closing phenylalanine or tryptophan. D genes are given only for firm matches. The size entry is marked missing in some rows and otherwise reads once, few, many or a size class.

CDR3 length | clone size | J gene | D gene | V gene | CDR3 DNA | CDR3 protein
16 | . | TRBJ2-5 | TRBD2 | TRBV11-2 | TGTGCCAGCAGCTTAGGTCGCGGGAGGGGTAGTGAGACCCAGTACTTC | CASSLGRGRGSETQYF
16 | . | TRBJ2-2 | . | TRBV7-6 | TGTGCCAGCAGCCCAAGGGGCCGGGCGGGAAACGGGGAGCTGTTTTTT | CASSPRGRAGNGELFF
11 | once | TRBJ2-7 | . | TRBV30 | TGTGCCTCGGAGGGAGTAGACGAGCAGTACTTC | CASEGVDEQYF
18 | once | TRBJ2-1 | TRBD2 | TRBV10-2 | TGCGCCAGCAGTGAATGGGCTAGCGGGAGCGGGTCCTACAATGAGCAGTTCTTC | CASSEWASGSGSYNEQFF
14 | . | TRBJ1-1 | . | TRBV6-5 | TGTGCCAGCAGTTACGAACAGGATGGCCCTGAAGCTTTCTTT | CASSYEQDGPEAFF
14 | . | TRBJ1-6 | TRBD1 | TRBV6-5 | TGTGCCAGTAGTCAGACAGGGGGAAATTCACCCCTCCACTTT | CASSQTGGNSPLHF
17 | . | TRBJ2-7 | TRBD1 | TRBV27 | TGTGCCAGCAGACCGACAGGGGTTAGGCCCTACGAGCCCGAGCAGTACTTC | CASRPTGVRPYEPEQYF
11 | . | TRBJ2-7 | . | TRBV20-1 | TGCAGTGCTTCGGTTACCTACGAGCAGTACTTC | CSASVTYEQYF
14 | . | TRBJ1-2 | . | TRBV19 | TGTGCCAGTAGTATAGGCGGGGAAGGAAGTGGCTACACCTTC | CASSIGGEGSGYTF
15 | . | TRBJ1-1 | . | TRBV10-3 | TGTGCCATCAGTGAGTGGGCCAGGGCGGACACTGAAGCTTTCTTT | CAISEWARADTEAFF
14 | . | TRBJ1-1 | . | TRBV11-2 | TGTGCCAGCAGCTTAGTCCGGGGGAACACTGAAGCTTTCTTT | CASSLVRGNTEAFF
13 | . | TRBJ2-7 | . | TRBV3-1/TRBV3-2 | TGTGCCAGCAGCCAAGCGAGCTCCTACGAGCAGTACTTC | CASSQASSYEQYF
15 | . | TRBJ1-5 | TRBD1 | TRBV15 | TGTGCCACCAGCAGGGACAGGGGGCCTAGTCAGCCCCAGCATTTT | CATSRDRGPSQPQHF
15 | . | TRBJ1-6 | . | TRBV7-2 | TGTGCCAGCGGCCGGCGGGCAGGGGAGAATTCACCCCTCCACTTT | CASGRRAGENSPLHF
13 | few | TRBJ1-1 | . | TRBV18 | TGTGCCAGCTCACCACCAGGGGACACTGAAGCTTTCTTT | CASSPPGDTEAFF
14 | . | TRBJ1-2 | TRBD1 | TRBV14 | TGTGCCAGCAGCCAGAGCAGGGGGCCCGGGGGCTACACCTTC | CASSQSRGPGGYTF
16 | . | TRBJ2-3 | TRBD1 | TRBV3-1/TRBV3-2 | TGTGCCAGCAGCCAAGATTTGACAGGGGGCAAAGATACGCAGTATTTT | CASSQDLTGGKDTQYF
16 | . | TRBJ1-3 | . | TRBV18 | TGTGCCAGCTCACCACGACAGGAGAGCTCTGGAAACACCATATATTTT | CASSPRQESSGNTIYF
17 | . | TRBJ1-4 | . | TRBV21-1 | TGTGCCAGTATTATCCCGTCGACAGGTAAGGGGGATGAAAAACTGTTTTTT | CASIIPSTGKGDEKLFF
14 | . | TRBJ1-1 | . | TRBV2 | TGTGCCAGCAGCGCAGGTTATAGGGGAACTGAAGCTTTCTTT | CASSAGYRGTEAFF
12 | . | TRBJ2-1 | . | TRBV24-1 | TGTGCCACCAGTGATCGACTAGGCACGTCCTTCTTC | CATSDRLGTSFF
15 | . | TRBJ2-1 | TRBD2 | TRBV27 | TGTGCCAGCAGTCCCGGGACTAGCGGATACAATGAGCAGTTCTTC | CASSPGTSGYNEQFF
15 | . | TRBJ2-3 | . | TRBV24-1 | TGTGCCACCAGTGAGGCGGGGTTAGTTAGCGATACGCAGTATTTT | CATSEAGLVSDTQYF
14 | . | TRBJ1-4 | . | TRBV7-2 | TGTGCCAGCACGCTCCGGGCAACTAATGAAAAACTGTTTTTT | CASTLRATNEKLFF
13 | . | TRBJ2-1 | TRBD2 | TRBV19 | TGTGCCAGTGCTATCCTAGCGGGAGATGAGCAGTTCTTC | CASAILAGDEQFF
15 | . | TRBJ2-7 | TRBD1 | TRBV11-2 | TGTGCCAGCAGCTCCCAGACAGGGAGCTCCTACGAGCAGTACTTC | CASSSQTGSSYEQYF
14 | . | TRBJ1-5 | . | TRBV6-5 | TGTGCCAGCAGAGGACAGACCCTCAATCAGCCCCAGCATTTT | CASRGQTLNQPQHF
13 | . | TRBJ2-3 | TRBD2 | TRBV29-1 | TGCAGCGTAGAGACTAGCGGCACAGATACGCAGTATTTT | CSVETSGTDTQYF
18 | . | TRBJ2-3 | . | TRBV3-1/TRBV3-2 | TGTGCCAGCAGCCGGTCTAGGGGGTGGGAGAGGGATTCAGATACGCAGTATTTT | CASSRSRGWERDSDTQYF
15 | . | TRBJ1-2 | TRBD1 | TRBV10-2 | TGCGCCAGCAGTGAGTTAAGGGACAGGGCTGTCGGCTACACCTTC | CASSELRDRAVGYTF
16 | few | TRBJ2-1 | TRBD2 | TRBV7-9 | TGTGCCAGCAGCCCAGCTAGCGGGAGGGCCTTAGGTGAGCAGTTCTTC | CASSPASGRALGEQFF
17 | . | TRBJ1-4 | . | TRBV2 | TGTGCCAGCAGCCCGTACCGGGACCCCGGAGGGAATGAAAAACTGTTTTTT | CASSPYRDPGGNEKLFF
19 | . | TRBJ2-2 | TRBD2 | TRBV5-1 | TGCGCCAGCAGCTTCAGGACTAGCGGGAGGTTTGCGGCGACCGGGGAGCTGTTTTTT | CASSFRTSGRFAATGELFF
13 | . | TRBJ1-2 | . | TRBV12-3/TRBV12-4 | TGTGCCAGCAGCCCCACAGGGTTGAATGGCTACACCTTC | CASSPTGLNGYTF
15 | . | TRBJ1-2 | TRBD1 | TRBV30 | TGTGCCTGGAGTGGGGGGACAGGATCTGTATATGGCTACACCTTC | CAWSGGTGSVYGYTF
15 | . | TRBJ2-1 | TRBD1 | TRBV6-5 | TGTGCCAGCAGAGCCGGGACAGGGGGCCAGAATGAGCAGTTCTTC | CASRAGTGGQNEQFF
14 | . | TRBJ2-5 | . | TRBV7-9 | TGTGCCAGCAGCTTCCTTCAGGGCCAAGAGACCCAGTACTTC | CASSFLQGQETQYF
14 | . | TRBJ1-1 | . | TRBV7-8 | TGTGCCAGCAGCTTTGGGGGGGGCGAGACTGAAGCTTTCTTT | CASSFGGGETEAFF
16 | . | TRBJ2-7 | . | TRBV18 | TGTGCCAGCTCACCGTCCAAAGGCCGGGGGAACTACGAGCAGTACTTC | CASSPSKGRGNYEQYF
11 | . | TRBJ1-1 | . | TRBV2 | TGTGCCAGCAGCCGGTACACTGAAGCTTTCTTT | CASSRYTEAFF
15 | . | TRBJ2-7 | TRBD2 | TRBV5-1 | TGCGCCAGCAGCTTGGCAGCGGGATTCCCCAACGAGCAGTACTTC | CASSLAAGFPNEQYF
15 | . | TRBJ2-1 | . | TRBV11-2 | TGTGCCAGCACCCCGGCGGATAACTCCTACAATGAGCAGTTCTTC | CASTPADNSYNEQFF
14 | . | TRBJ2-1 | . | TRBV6-5 | TGTGCCAGCAGACCACGGAGGGGGCTCAATGAGCAGTTCTTC | CASRPRRGLNEQFF
16 | . | TRBJ1-6 | . | TRBV15 | TGTGCCACCAGCAGAGATCTGGTAGGGAGCGGTTCACCCCTCCACTTT | CATSRDLVGSGSPLHF
15 | . | TRBJ2-1 | TRBD2 | TRBV27 | TGTGCCAGCAGTAAGCGGGAGAGCTCCTACAATGAGCAGTTCTTC | CASSKRESSYNEQFF